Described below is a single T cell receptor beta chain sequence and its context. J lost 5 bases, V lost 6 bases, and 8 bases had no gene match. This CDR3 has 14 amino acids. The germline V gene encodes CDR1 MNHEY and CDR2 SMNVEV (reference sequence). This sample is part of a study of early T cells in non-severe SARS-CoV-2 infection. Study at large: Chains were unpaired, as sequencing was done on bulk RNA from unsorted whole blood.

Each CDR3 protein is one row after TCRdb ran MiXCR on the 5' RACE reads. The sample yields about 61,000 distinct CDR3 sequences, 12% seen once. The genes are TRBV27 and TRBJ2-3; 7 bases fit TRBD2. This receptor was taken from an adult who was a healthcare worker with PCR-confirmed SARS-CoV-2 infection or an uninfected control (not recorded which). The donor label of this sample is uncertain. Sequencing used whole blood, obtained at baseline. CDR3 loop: CASSQRWGGDTQYF. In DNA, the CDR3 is TGTGCCAGCAGCCAACGTTGGGGGGGAGATACGCAGTATTTT.